This entry features one T cell receptor (beta chain) sequence. Its antigen is undetermined. The data belong to a study of shared clonotypes between healthy human individuals. After removal of 3 bases from V and 6 bases from J, the junction contained 7 bases not matched to a gene. Germline V CDR1 and CDR2: MNHEY, SMNVEV (reference sequence). The CDR3 runs 14 residues. Terminally differentiated effector memory CD45RA+ cells were excluded from the naive CD8 cells, which were CD45RO-negative and positively selected for CCR7. Some clones are missing from TCRdb's copy, which holds only in-frame ones; the method was immunoSEQ multiplex PCR. The data show about 580,000 clones, roughly 98% seen once. Study conclusions and caveats: Only a few donors were included, so the genetic and exposure-history diversity represented was limited.

This rearrangement joins TRBV27 to TRBJ2-7, with TRBD2 matching over 8 bases. The TCR originated in a man aged 30 to 45 in good health. Sequenced material: naive CD8+ T cells sorted from blood. The CDR3, as DNA: TGTGCCAGCAGTTTTGGTAGCGGGACGGTCGAGCAGTACTTC. Its protein product is CASSFGSGTVEQYF.